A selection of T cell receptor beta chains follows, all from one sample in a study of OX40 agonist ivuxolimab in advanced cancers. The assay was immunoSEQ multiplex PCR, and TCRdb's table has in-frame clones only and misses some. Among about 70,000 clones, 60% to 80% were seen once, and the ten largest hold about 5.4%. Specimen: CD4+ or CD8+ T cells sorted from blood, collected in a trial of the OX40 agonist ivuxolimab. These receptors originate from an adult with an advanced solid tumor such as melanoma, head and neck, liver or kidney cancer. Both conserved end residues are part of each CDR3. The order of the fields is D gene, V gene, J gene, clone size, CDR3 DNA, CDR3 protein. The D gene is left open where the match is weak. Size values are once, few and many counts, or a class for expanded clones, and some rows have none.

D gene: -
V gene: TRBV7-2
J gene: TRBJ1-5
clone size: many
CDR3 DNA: TGTGCCAGCAGCCCGTTGACAGGACGGAGAGAGCCCCAGCATTTT
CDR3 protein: CASSPLTGRREPQHF

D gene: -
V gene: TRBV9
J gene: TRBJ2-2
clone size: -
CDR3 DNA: TGTGCCAGCAGCGTAGTGTCGGGGGTGAACACCGGGGAGCTGTTTTTT
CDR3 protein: CASSVVSGVNTGELFF

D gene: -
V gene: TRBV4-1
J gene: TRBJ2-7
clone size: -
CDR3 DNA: TGCGCCAGCAGCCAAGGCCACAGGGAAGACTACGAGCAGTACTTC
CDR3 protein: CASSQGHREDYEQYF

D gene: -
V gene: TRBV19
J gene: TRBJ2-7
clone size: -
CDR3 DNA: TGTGCCAGCTCACGCGGCAATGCAGGGAGCAGCCCCGTCTCCTACGAGCAGTACTTC
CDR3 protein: CASSRGNAGSSPVSYEQYF

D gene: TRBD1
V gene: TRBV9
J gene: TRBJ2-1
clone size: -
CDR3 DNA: TGTGCCAGCAGCCTTGGACAGGGCGATGAGCAGTTCTTC
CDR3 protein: CASSLGQGDEQFF

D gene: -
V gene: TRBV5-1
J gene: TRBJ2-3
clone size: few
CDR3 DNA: TGCGCCAGCAGTCTGAGCGGTCTCAAGGACACAGATACGCAGTATTTT
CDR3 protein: CASSLSGLKDTDTQYF

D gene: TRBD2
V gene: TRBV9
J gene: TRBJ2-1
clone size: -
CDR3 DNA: TGTGCCAGCAGCGTATCTCAGCGGGGGGGCCCTGAGCAGTTCTTC
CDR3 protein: CASSVSQRGGPEQFF

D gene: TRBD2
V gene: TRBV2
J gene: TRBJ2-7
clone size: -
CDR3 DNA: TGTGCCAGCAGTAAGAGCGGGAGTTACGAGCAGTACTTC
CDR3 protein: CASSKSGSYEQYF

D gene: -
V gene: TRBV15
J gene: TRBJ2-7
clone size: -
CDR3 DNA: TGTGCCACCAGCAGGAAACTGGGACGGACCCCCTACGAGCAGTACTTC
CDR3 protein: CATSRKLGRTPYEQYF

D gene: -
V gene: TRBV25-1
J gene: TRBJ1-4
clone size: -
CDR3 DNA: TGTGCCAGCAGTCTTCTGGGAAAACTGTTTTTT
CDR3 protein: CASSLLGKLFF

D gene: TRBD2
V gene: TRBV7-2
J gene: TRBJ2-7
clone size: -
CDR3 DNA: TGTGCCAGCAGCTTTGGACTAGCGGACGAGCAGTACTTC
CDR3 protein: CASSFGLADEQYF

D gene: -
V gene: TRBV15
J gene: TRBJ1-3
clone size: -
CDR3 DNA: TGTGCCACCAGCAGAGTACAAGGAAACACCATATATTTT
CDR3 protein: CATSRVQGNTIYF

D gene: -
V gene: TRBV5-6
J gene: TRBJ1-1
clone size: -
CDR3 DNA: TGTGCCAGCAGCCCGAGGGATTTCGGGGGGCTGGGAACTGAAGCTTTCTTT
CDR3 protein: CASSPRDFGGLGTEAFF

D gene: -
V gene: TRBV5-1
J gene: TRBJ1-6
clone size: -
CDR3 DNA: TGCGCCAGCAGCTTGGCTTCAGGCCAGAGCTCCTATAATTCACCCCTCCACTTT
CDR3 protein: CASSLASGQSSYNSPLHF

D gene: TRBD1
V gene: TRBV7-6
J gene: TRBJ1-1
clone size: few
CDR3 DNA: TGTGCCAGCAGCTCGATCACAGGGGGCGGTGAAGCTTTCTTT
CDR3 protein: CASSSITGGGEAFF

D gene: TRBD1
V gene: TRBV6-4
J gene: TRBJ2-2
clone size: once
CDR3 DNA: TGTGCCAGCAGTCGTACAGGGGGCAGCACCGGGGAGCTGTTTTTT
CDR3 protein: CASSRTGGSTGELFF

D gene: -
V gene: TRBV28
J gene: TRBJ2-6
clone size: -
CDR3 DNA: TGTGCCAGCAGCCCCCCGCGCCTAGGGCCTGGGGCCAACGTCCTGACTTTC
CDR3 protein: CASSPPRLGPGANVLTF

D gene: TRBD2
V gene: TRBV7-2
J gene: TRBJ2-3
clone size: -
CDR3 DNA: TGTGCCAGCAGCTCCCTGGGACTAGCGATTCGGGATACGCAGTATTTT
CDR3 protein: CASSSLGLAIRDTQYF

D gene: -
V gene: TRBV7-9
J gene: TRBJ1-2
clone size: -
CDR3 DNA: TGTGCCAGCAGCCACGGCACGGCAGGGGTGTACTATGGCTACACCTTC
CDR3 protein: CASSHGTAGVYYGYTF

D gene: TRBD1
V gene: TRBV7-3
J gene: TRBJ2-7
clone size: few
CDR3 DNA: TGTGCCAGCGGGCGACAGGGGTCCTACGAGCAGTACTTC
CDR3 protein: CASGRQGSYEQYF

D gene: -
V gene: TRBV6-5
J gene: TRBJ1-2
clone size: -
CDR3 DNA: TGTGCCAGCAGTACACACAAAGGGGGAGGCTACACCTTC
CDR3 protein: CASSTHKGGGYTF

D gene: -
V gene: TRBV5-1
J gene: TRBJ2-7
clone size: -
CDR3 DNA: TGCGCCAGCAGCTTGGCCCTCGGGGTCGGGGCCTACGAGCAGTACTTC
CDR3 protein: CASSLALGVGAYEQYF

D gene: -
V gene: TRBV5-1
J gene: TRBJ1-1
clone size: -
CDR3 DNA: TGCGCCAGTCAGGGGTCTGTGGGTGACACTGAAGCTTTCTTT
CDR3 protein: CASQGSVGDTEAFF

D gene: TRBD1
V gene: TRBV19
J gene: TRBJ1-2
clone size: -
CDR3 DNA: TGTGCCAGTCAGACAGGGACTGGCTACACCTTC
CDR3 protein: CASQTGTGYTF

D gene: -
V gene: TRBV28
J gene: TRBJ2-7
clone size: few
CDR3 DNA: TGTGCCAGCAGTCCACCCGTCCATAACGAGCAGTACTTC
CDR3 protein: CASSPPVHNEQYF

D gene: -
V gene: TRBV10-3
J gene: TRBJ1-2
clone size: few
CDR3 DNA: TGTGCCATCACCCCTGACCCTACCTATGGCTACACCTTC
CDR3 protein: CAITPDPTYGYTF

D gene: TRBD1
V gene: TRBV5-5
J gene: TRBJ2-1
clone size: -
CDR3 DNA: TGTGCCAGCAGCCAGGACAGGGCCGGGTACAATGAGCAGTTCTTC
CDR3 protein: CASSQDRAGYNEQFF

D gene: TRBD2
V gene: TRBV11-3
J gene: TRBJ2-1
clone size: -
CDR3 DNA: TGTGCCAGCAGCCCGGGACTAGCGGGAGTCGATGAGCAGTTCTTC
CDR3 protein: CASSPGLAGVDEQFF

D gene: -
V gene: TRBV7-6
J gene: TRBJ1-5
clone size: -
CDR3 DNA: TGTGCCAGCAGCGGGGGGGGAGGGGGGCAGCCCCAGCATTTT
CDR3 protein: CASSGGGGGQPQHF

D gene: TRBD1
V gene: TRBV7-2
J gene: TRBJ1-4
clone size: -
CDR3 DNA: TGTGCCAGCAGCCCGGGGACAGGGAGGGAAAAACTGTTTTTT
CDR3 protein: CASSPGTGREKLFF